These T cell receptor beta chains were read from a single sample in a study of technical replicates of blood from four donors. Clones were read by immunoSEQ multiplex PCR, and TCRdb kept only the in-frame ones, dropping some. Among roughly 93,000 clones listed, approximately 94% were seen once. The specimen was T cells isolated from PBMCs. These receptors were taken from a human donor in good health. Both conserved end residues are part of each CDR3. Each record gives: D gene, clone size, J gene, V gene, CDR3 length, CDR3 protein, CDR3 DNA. The D gene is left open where the match is weak. Clone size is not always given. Where it is, it says once, few, many or a class for expanded clones.

D: .
size: .
J: TRBJ2-3
V: TRBV7-9
length: 13
CDR3: CASSFSSPDTQYF
DNA: TGTGCCAGCAGCTTTAGTTCGCCAGATACGCAGTATTTT

D: .
size: .
J: TRBJ2-2
V: TRBV11-2
length: 14
CDR3: CASSLAGFTGELFF
DNA: TGTGCCAGCAGCTTAGCGGGATTCACCGGGGAGCTGTTTTTT

D: .
size: .
J: TRBJ2-1
V: TRBV7-6
length: 13
CDR3: CASSHLAWHEQFF
DNA: TGTGCCAGCAGCCATCTAGCGTGGCATGAGCAGTTCTTC

D: .
size: .
J: TRBJ2-2
V: TRBV5-6
length: 13
CDR3: CASSPSNTGELFF
DNA: TGTGCCAGCAGCCCCTCGAACACCGGGGAGCTGTTTTTT

D: TRBD1
size: .
J: TRBJ1-2
V: TRBV5-1
length: 15
CDR3: CASSLDRGRGDGYTF
DNA: TGCGCCAGCAGCTTGGACAGGGGGCGCGGTGATGGCTACACCTTC

D: .
size: .
J: TRBJ2-3
V: TRBV5-6
length: 12
CDR3: CASSFNRDTQYF
DNA: TGTGCCAGCAGCTTTAATCGGGATACGCAGTATTTT

D: .
size: .
J: TRBJ1-6
V: TRBV18
length: 13
CDR3: CASFQGIDSPLHF
DNA: TGTGCCAGCTTTCAGGGGATTGATTCACCCCTCCACTTT

D: .
size: .
J: TRBJ1-5
V: TRBV28
length: 16
CDR3: CASNRDGTISNQPQHF
DNA: TGTGCCAGCAATCGAGACGGGACAATAAGCAATCAGCCCCAGCATTTT

D: .
size: .
J: TRBJ2-5
V: TRBV9
length: 15
CDR3: CASSVAGSTGETQYF
DNA: TGTGCCAGCAGCGTAGCCGGAAGTACGGGGGAGACCCAGTACTTC

D: TRBD2
size: .
J: TRBJ2-3
V: TRBV10-3
length: 15
CDR3: CAISDRAGDTDTQYF
DNA: TGTGCCATCAGTGATAGGGCGGGAGACACAGATACGCAGTATTTT

D: TRBD1
size: .
J: TRBJ1-1
V: TRBV29-1
length: 13
CDR3: CSAPGQGNTEAFF
DNA: TGCAGTGCCCCGGGACAGGGAAACACTGAAGCTTTCTTT

D: TRBD2
size: .
J: TRBJ2-2
V: TRBV6-6
length: 14
CDR3: CASSPSGGAGELFF
DNA: TGTGCCAGCAGCCCCTCGGGGGGGGCCGGGGAGCTGTTTTTT

D: .
size: .
J: TRBJ1-5
V: TRBV19
length: 13
CDR3: CATEQGWNQPQHF
DNA: TGTGCCACTGAACAGGGATGGAATCAGCCCCAGCATTTT

D: .
size: .
J: TRBJ1-4
V: TRBV19
length: 16
CDR3: CASSWASWQHNEKLFF
DNA: TGTGCCAGTAGTTGGGCATCTTGGCAGCATAATGAAAAACTGTTTTTT

D: TRBD1
size: .
J: TRBJ2-7
V: TRBV5-6
length: 13
CDR3: CASSLGGWYEQYF
DNA: TGTGCCAGCAGCTTAGGGGGCTGGTACGAGCAGTACTTC

D: .
size: .
J: TRBJ1-6
V: TRBV11-3
length: 15
CDR3: CASSKWGAPNSPLHF
DNA: TGTGCCAGCAGCAAGTGGGGAGCCCCTAATTCACCCCTCCACTTT

D: TRBD2
size: .
J: TRBJ2-2
V: TRBV28
length: 21
CDR3: CASSLWRRLRTSGSSPGELFF
DNA: TGTGCCAGCAGTTTATGGCGGAGGTTGAGGACTAGCGGGAGTTCTCCCGGGGAGCTGTTTTTT

D: TRBD2
size: .
J: TRBJ2-2
V: TRBV6-6
length: 15
CDR3: CASRAGLADTGELFF
DNA: TGTGCCAGCAGGGCAGGACTAGCGGACACCGGGGAGCTGTTTTTT

D: .
size: .
J: TRBJ2-1
V: TRBV4-2
length: 15
CDR3: CASSQAAGSRNEQFF
DNA: TGTGCCAGCAGCCAAGCGGCGGGATCCCGTAATGAGCAGTTCTTC

D: TRBD2
size: .
J: TRBJ2-7
V: TRBV28
length: 16
CDR3: CASSHLEAGEGYEQYF
DNA: TGTGCCAGCAGTCATCTCGAGGCCGGGGAGGGCTACGAGCAGTACTTC

D: .
size: .
J: TRBJ2-7
V: TRBV27
length: 15
CDR3: CASSLHPGVPVEQYF
DNA: TGTGCCAGCAGTTTACACCCAGGGGTTCCGGTCGAGCAGTACTTC

D: TRBD1
size: .
J: TRBJ1-1
V: TRBV5-1
length: 12
CDR3: CASSRDSLEAFF
DNA: TGCGCCAGCAGCCGGGACAGCCTAGAAGCTTTCTTT

D: .
size: .
J: TRBJ2-6
V: TRBV25-1
length: 15
CDR3: CASSPQFSGANVLTF
DNA: TGTGCCAGCAGTCCCCAATTCTCTGGGGCCAACGTCCTGACTTTC

D: .
size: .
J: TRBJ1-5
V: TRBV2
length: 16
CDR3: CASSDWGKGSNQPQHF
DNA: TGTGCCAGCAGTGATTGGGGCAAGGGGAGCAATCAGCCCCAGCATTTT

D: TRBD2
size: .
J: TRBJ2-1
V: TRBV11-2
length: 15
CDR3: CASSLDRGAYNEQFF
DNA: TGTGCCAGCAGCTTAGATCGGGGGGCCTACAATGAGCAGTTCTTC

D: TRBD1
size: .
J: TRBJ2-1
V: TRBV5-1
length: 18
CDR3: CASSHSKGQGATYNEQFF
DNA: TGCGCCAGCAGCCATTCAAAGGGACAGGGGGCAACTTACAATGAGCAGTTCTTC

D: .
size: once
J: TRBJ1-1
V: TRBV5-1
length: 15
CDR3: CASSLNDPRVTEAFF
DNA: TGCGCCAGCAGCTTGAACGACCCCCGGGTCACTGAAGCTTTCTTT

D: .
size: .
J: TRBJ2-5
V: TRBV15
length: 12
CDR3: CATSLRGETQYF
DNA: TGTGCCACCAGCCTACGGGGGGAGACCCAGTACTTC

D: TRBD1
size: .
J: TRBJ1-1
V: TRBV5-4
length: 16
CDR3: CASSFGQGSLNTEAFF
DNA: TGTGCCAGCAGCTTTGGACAGGGGTCTCTGAACACTGAAGCTTTCTTT

D: .
size: once
J: TRBJ2-1
V: TRBV6-5
length: 11
CDR3: CATLGPSEQFF
DNA: TGTGCCACCCTGGGCCCTTCAGAGCAGTTCTTC

D: .
size: .
J: TRBJ1-5
V: TRBV28
length: 14
CDR3: CASSLVMRDQPQHF
DNA: TGTGCCAGCAGTTTAGTTATGAGAGATCAGCCCCAGCATTTT

D: TRBD1
size: .
J: TRBJ2-2
V: TRBV19
length: 15
CDR3: CASSIGQGPSGELFF
DNA: TGTGCCAGTAGTATTGGACAGGGCCCTTCCGGGGAGCTGTTTTTT

D: .
size: .
J: TRBJ1-1
V: TRBV7-9
length: 12
CDR3: CASREWQGEAFF
DNA: TGTGCCAGCAGAGAATGGCAGGGTGAAGCTTTCTTT

D: .
size: .
J: TRBJ2-2
V: TRBV29-1
length: 14
CDR3: CSVEVGGNTGELFF
DNA: TGCAGCGTTGAAGTGGGGGGGAACACCGGGGAGCTGTTTTTT